The 3 T cell receptor beta chains reported below all come from one sample, sequenced in a study of Ad26.COV2.S vaccination and SARS-CoV-2 variants. Clones were read by immunoSEQ multiplex PCR, and TCRdb kept only the in-frame ones, dropping some. The data show roughly 680,000 clones, around 89% seen once. As to treatment: over 15 received Ad26.COV2.S at low or high dose, single or two shots; roughly five received placebo; per-sample allocation not given. After the first vaccine or placebo injection, samples were drawn on day 63. The material sequenced was peripheral blood, taken in a trial of Ad26.COV2.S vaccine versus placebo. These TCRs come from a person between 18 and 65 years old who received the Ad26.COV2.S COVID-19 vaccine or a placebo.

This rearrangement joins TRBV4-3 to TRBJ1-2; D perhaps matches TRBD1 (5 bases). The CDR3 contains 14 residues. Germline V gives CDR1 LGHNA, CDR2 YSLEER. With 0 bases removed from V and 7 bases from J, the gap between germline ends came to 12 bases. CDR3 sequence: CASSQDRQGLGYTF. The CDR3 nucleotides read TGCGCCAGCAGCCAAGATAGGCAGGGACTTGGCTACACCTTC.

CDR3 in amino acids: CASSDRTGDTEAFF. DNA of the CDR3: TGCGCCAGCAGTGACCGGACAGGGGACACTGAAGCTTTCTTT. The V gene is TRBV10-1, the J gene TRBJ1-1, with 9 bases fitting TRBD1. The V gene end was trimmed by 3 bases and the J gene end by 3 bases; junction bases not matched to a gene: 2. CDR3 size: 14 residues. In germline, CDR1 is WNHNN, CDR2 SYGVQD (reference sequence).

The CDR3 here is CASSTSPGAYEQYF. DNA for the CDR3: TGCGCCAGCAGCACCTCCCCAGGGGCCTACGAGCAGTACTTC. The chain combines TRBV5-1 with TRBJ2-7; D is perhaps TRBD1 (6 bases). This CDR3 has 14 residues. V dropped 4 bases and J dropped 2 bases, with 13 bases sitting between them. Germline V lookup: CDR1 SGHRS, CDR2 YFSETQ. The variable domain in full, with the rest retrieved from reference TRBV5-1 and TRBJ2-7, is KAGVTQTPRYLIKTRGQQVTLSCSPISGHRSVSWYQQTPGQGLQFLFEYFSETQRNKGNFPGRFSGRQFSNSRSEMNVSTLELGDSALYLCASSTSPGAYEQYFGPGTRLTVT.